This T cell receptor (beta chain) derives from a study of beta chain features in type 1 diabetes. Study-wide results and limits: Diminished insertions and augmented deletions at VDJ junctions characterized type 1 diabetes patients.

Every bit of the isolated RNA underwent reverse transcription, so sequencing read expressed TCRB transcripts. Clones were read by immunoSEQ multiplex PCR, and TCRdb kept only the in-frame ones, dropping some. The repertoire holds 160,000 or so clones, with approximately 8.4% as singletons. The table lists this clone with a few counts. Its antigen is currently unknown. CDR1 is LNHNV, CDR2 YYDKDF, per germline (reference sequence). The CDR3 totals 15 residues. V was trimmed by 0 bases and J by 2 bases, leaving 8 bases between them. Sequenced material: central memory CD4+ T cells from blood. This TCR was recovered from a woman between 18 and 30 years old in good health. The chain recombines TRBV15 with TRBJ1-5; D is perhaps TRBD1 (5 bases). CDR3 nucleotide sequence: TGTGCCACCAGCAGAGAGGGAGGGGGCAATCAGCCCCAGCATTTT. It encodes CATSREGGGNQPQHF.